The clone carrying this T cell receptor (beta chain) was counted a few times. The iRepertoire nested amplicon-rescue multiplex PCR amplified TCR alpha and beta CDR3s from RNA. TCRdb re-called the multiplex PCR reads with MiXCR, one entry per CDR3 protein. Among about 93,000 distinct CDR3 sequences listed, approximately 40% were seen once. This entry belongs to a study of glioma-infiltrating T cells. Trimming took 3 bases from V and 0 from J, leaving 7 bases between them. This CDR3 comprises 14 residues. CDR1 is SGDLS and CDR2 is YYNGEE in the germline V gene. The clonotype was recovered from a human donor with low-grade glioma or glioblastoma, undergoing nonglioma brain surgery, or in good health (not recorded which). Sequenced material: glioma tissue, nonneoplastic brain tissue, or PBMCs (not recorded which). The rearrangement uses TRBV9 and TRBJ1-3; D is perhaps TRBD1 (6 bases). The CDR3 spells CASSEDSSGNTIYF. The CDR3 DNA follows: TGTGCCAGCAGCGAGGACAGCTCTGGAAACACCATATATTTT.